What follows are 5 T cell receptor beta chains derived from one specimen sequenced in a study of Graves' ophthalmopathy and Graves' hyperthyroidism. The study amplified TCR beta CDR3 regions using RNA transcripts. An opening RT-PCR round employed HTBI primers and preceded a second-round multiplex PCR. TCRdb redid the calling of the multiplex PCR reads with MiXCR, one entry per CDR3 protein. This table has hundreds of thousands of distinct CDR3 sequences, approximately 39% appearing once. The sample comprised peripheral blood. These receptors were taken from an adult man with Graves' ophthalmopathy.

This clonotype was counted at least ten times. The chain couples TRBV20-1 to TRBJ1-5, with D tentatively TRBD1 (5 bases). This CDR3 spans 14 amino acids. V gave up 6 bases and J gave up 6 bases, with 18 bases separating them. Germline CDR1 reads DFQATT; CDR2 reads SNEGSKA (reference sequence). The CDR3 DNA reads as TGCAGTGCCACCCGGGGCCTTTGGGGTCAGCCCCAGCATTTT. Protein sequence: CSATRGLWGQPQHF.

This sequence joins TRBV29-1 and TRBJ1-5; the match to TRBD1 covers 12 bases. Trimming cost V 7 bases and J 9 bases; bases outside gene matches: 10. The CDR3 runs 14 residues. Germline CDR1 reads SQVTM; CDR2 reads ANQGSEA. In nucleotides, the CDR3 is TGCAGCGCCCAGGGGACAGGGGGCGGCGGGCCCCAGCATTTT. The encoded protein is CSAQGTGGGGPQHF.

On this clonotype itself: Being one base from a much bigger clone, this may be a read error. The conserved final phenylalanine or tryptophan is absent from the CDR3, which likely points to a read error. The chain uses TRBV7-6 and TRBJ2-5, with 9 bases matching TRBD2. Germline CDR1 and CDR2: SGHVS and FNYEAQ. This CDR3 is 15 amino acids long. V was pared by 7 bases and J by 5 bases, with 11 bases of the junction left unmatched. In nucleotides, the CDR3 is TGTGCCAGCACCCCAGGGGCGGGGGGGCTGGAGACCCAGTACGTC. This translates into CASTPGAGGLETQYV.

This clonotype was seen at least ten times. The V and J genes are TRBV4-3 and TRBJ1-6; 9 bases are a match to TRBD1. The germline CDR1 and CDR2 sequences are LGHNA and YSLEER. V shed 3 bases, J shed 5 bases, and the junction held 5 bases outside the gene matches. This CDR3 spans 16 amino acids. The CDR3 sequence: CASSHRRDRDNSPLHF. CDR3 in DNA: TGCGCCAGCAGCCACCGAAGGGACAGGGATAATTCACCCCTCCACTTT.

This rearrangement joins TRBV10-3 to TRBJ2-7; D is possibly TRBD1 (5 bases). The CDR3 consists of 14 residues. V was cut by 10 bases and J by 6 bases, with 22 bases left in between. CDR1 is ENHRY and CDR2 is SYGVKD in the germline V gene. The CDR3 DNA reads TGTGCCAGCAGCCCCAGGGTAGGTGTCGCCGAGCAGTACTTC. This sequence encodes CASSPRVGVAEQYF.